This paragraph reports one T cell receptor beta chain. The antigen remains undetermined. Germline lookup yields CDR1 SNHLY and CDR2 FYNNEI. The trim removed 8 bases at V and 1 base at J, leaving 17 bases unmatched. The CDR3 is 19 residues long. The data stem from a study of OX40 agonist ivuxolimab in advanced cancers. At the level of the study: Dose-escalation subjects each had hepatocellular carcinoma, melanoma, renal cell or head and neck cancer.

TCRdb's table, derived via immunoSEQ multiplex PCR, lists solely in-frame clones and lacks some. The sample consists of about 100,000 clones, roughly 90% of them appearing once. The study, taken as a whole, reports: Among patients with partial responses at 0.1-3.0 mg/kg, clonal expansion was among the lowest. CD4+ T cells averaged fewer expanded clones than CD8+ T cells.

This TCR was recovered from an adult with an advanced solid tumor such as melanoma, head and neck, liver or kidney cancer. The sample was CD4+ or CD8+ T cells sorted from blood, taken in a trial of the OX40 agonist ivuxolimab. The chain is built from TRBV2 and TRBJ2-1, with 10 bases lining up with TRBD2. In DNA form, the CDR3 reads TGTGCCAGCCAGTGGTTAAGGTCTAGCGGGAGAGGGTCCTACAATGAGCAGTTCTTC. Residues: CASQWLRSSGRGSYNEQFF.